This passage covers 26 T cell receptor beta chains from one sample sequenced in a study of regulatory T cells in long-lasting Graves disease. The time point was: newly diagnosed GD, antithyroid drugs for less than 3 months. TCR sequences were obtained from RNA taken from PBMCs. Construction of the TCR beta libraries employed iRepertoire HTBI primers in conjunction with Arm-PCR of CDR3 regions. TCRdb reprocessed the multiplex PCR reads with MiXCR, giving one entry per CDR3 protein. The sample has 360,000 or so distinct CDR3 sequences; 16% are singletons. This sample was shared with a second study, whose subject was T cells in Graves' hyperthyroidism and ophthalmopathy.

The specimen was peripheral blood mononuclear cells (PBMCs), collected at new diagnosis, from a patient treated with antithyroid drugs. Source of these receptors: a man aged 35 to 55 with Graves disease.

As for this clonotype: A junction end diverges from the germline sequence, so it may reflect a read error. V and J are TRBV18 and TRBJ2-1, with 7 bases identical to TRBD2. Germline CDR1 is KGHSH and CDR2 is LQKENI. The CDR3 loop spans 15 amino acids. The CDR3, as DNA: TGTGCCAGCCCACCAAACCGGGGGGAATACAATGAGCAGTTCTTC. This encodes CASPPNRGEYNEQFF. The full variable domain, rest sourced from reference TRBV18 and TRBJ2-1, is NAGVMQNPRHLVRRRGQEARLRCSPMKGHSHVYWYRQLPEEGLKFMVYLQKENIIDESGMPKERFSAEFPKEGPSILRIQQVVRGDSAAYFCASPPNRGEYNEQFFGPGTRLTVL.

There are many counts of this clonotype. The J gene is TRBJ2-5, the V gene TRBV12-3 or TRBV12-4, with a tentative D call TRBD1 (7 bases). The germline V and J ends were trimmed by 5 bases and 0 bases, with 13 bases remaining between them. This CDR3 region has 15 residues. The DNA of the CDR3 is TGTGCCAGCAGTCGGGACAGCGGGTACCAAGAGACCCAGTACTTC. Its translation is CASSRDSGYQETQYF.

This clonotype was seen more than once but under ten times. A much bigger clone sits one base away, suggesting this may be a read error. V is TRBV29-1 and J is TRBJ2-5; 8 bases line up with TRBD1. V was clipped by 7 bases and J by 4 bases; unmatched bases: 5. CDR3 size: 12 residues. In germline, CDR1 is SQVTM, CDR2 ANQGSEA. CDR3 bases: TGCAGCGGTGGACAGGGCCGAGAGACCCAGTACTTC. This translates into CSGGQGRETQYF.

V and J are TRBV7-2 and TRBJ1-2; a weak D match, TRBD1 (6 bases). This CDR3 spans 14 amino acids. CDR1 and CDR2 from the germline V gene are SGHTA and FQGNSA. V gave up 0 bases and J gave up 8 bases, with 13 bases separating them. CDR3 region: CASSLARRGTGYTF. CDR3 sequence (DNA): TGTGCCAGCAGCTTAGCGCGCAGGGGCACAGGCTACACCTTC.

This clonotype has a single count. The J gene is TRBJ2-1, the V gene TRBV11-3, with D possibly TRBD1 on 6 matching bases. The CDR3 has 16 amino acids. CDR1 is SGHNT and CDR2 is YENEEA in the germline V gene. V was pared by 5 bases and J by 2 bases, with 16 bases between. The CDR3 nucleotides are TGTGCCAGCAGCATCAGCCAGGGGATCCCCTACAATGAGCAGTTCTTC. Translated, it gives CASSISQGIPYNEQFF. Complete variable domain (other parts from reference TRBV11-3 and TRBJ2-1): EAGVVQSPRYKIIEKKQPVAFWCNPISGHNTLYWYLQNLGQGPELLIRYENEEAVDDSQLPKDRFSAERLKGVDSTLKIQPAELGDSAVYLCASSISQGIPYNEQFFGPGTRLTVL.

In this sample, this clonotype turned up many times. The gene calls are TRBV28 and TRBJ2-5, with a possible D match to TRBD1 (6 bases). The CDR3 is 16 residues long. The germline V and J ends were trimmed by 4 bases and 4 bases, with 19 bases remaining between them. Germline values: CDR1 MDHEN, CDR2 SYDVKM. CDR3 sequence reads: CASSSHTGWSRETQYF. In DNA form, the CDR3 reads TGTGCCAGCAGTTCGCACACAGGGTGGTCGAGAGAGACCCAGTACTTC. The variable domain in full, with the rest retrieved from reference TRBV28 and TRBJ2-5, is DVKVTQSSRYLVKRTGEKVFLECVQDMDHENMFWYRQDPGLGLRLIYFSYDVKMKEKGDIPEGYSVSREKKERFSLILESASTNQTSMYLCASSSHTGWSRETQYFGPGTRLLVL.

This clonotype has a count of ten or more. The chain couples TRBV2 to TRBJ2-3, with no clear D. Germline V lookup: CDR1 SNHLY, CDR2 FYNNEI. CDR3 length: 11 residues. Deletions cut 3 bases from V and 6 bases from J, with 4 bases between. The CDR3 sequence: CASSDRDTQYF. For the CDR3, the DNA is TGTGCCAGCAGTGACCGGGATACGCAGTATTTT. The whole variable domain, remainder taken from reference TRBV2 and TRBJ2-3, is EPEVTQTPSHQVTQMGQEVILRCVPISNHLYFYWYRQILGQKVEFLVSFYNNEISEKSEIFDDQFSVERPDGSNFTLKIRSTKLEDSAMYFCASSDRDTQYFGPGTRLTVL.

This clonotype was seen a few times. This chain connects TRBV18 to TRBJ2-5; a possible D gene is TRBD1 (8 bases). CDR3 length: 15 residues. Looked up from germline, CDR1 is KGHSH and CDR2 is LQKENI. V lost 6 bases, J lost 5 bases, and 19 bases lay in between. CDR3 sequence (DNA): TGTGCCAGCTCTCGGAACAGGGGGGGAATGGAGACCCAGTACTTC. Its translation is CASSRNRGGMETQYF.

The table lists this clonotype with many counts. The chain recombines TRBV28 with TRBJ2-3; the D gene is possibly TRBD2 (6 bases). Looked up from germline, CDR1 is MDHEN and CDR2 is SYDVKM. The CDR3 loop spans 15 amino acids. V lost 3 bases and J 3 bases, leaving 13 bases between the germline ends. In DNA form, the CDR3 reads TGTGCCAGCAGTTTTGGGGGGTCTGTAACAGATACGCAGTATTTT. Protein product: CASSFGGSVTDTQYF.

The gene calls are TRBV5-1 and TRBJ2-2; D is unclear. The CDR3 is made up of 15 amino acids. Deletions cut 0 bases from V and 2 bases from J, with 8 bases between. Germline V gene sequence: CDR1 SGHRS, CDR2 YFSETQ. Written as DNA, the CDR3 is TGCGCCAGCAGCTTGGGCGCCATTAACACCGGGGAGCTGTTTTTT. Translated: CASSLGAINTGELFF.

About this clonotype: A much larger clone differs from this one at a single base, so this may be a read error. The J gene is TRBJ2-3, the V gene TRBV6-5; 12 bases fit TRBD2. This CDR3 has 15 residues. V trimming: 5 bases; J trimming: 5 bases; junction bases outside the gene matches: 5. Per the germline V gene, CDR1 is MNHEY and CDR2 is SVGAGI. The CDR3 here is CASSARTSGVDTQYF. Written as DNA, the CDR3 is TGTGCCAGCAGTGCCAGGACTAGCGGGGTAGATACGCAGTATTTT.

This clonotype has just a few counts. The chain links TRBV24-1 to TRBJ1-3; possibly TRBD1 for D (6 bases). CDR3 length equals 16 residues. Germline V gene sequence: CDR1 KGHDR, CDR2 SFDVKD. V was clipped by 3 bases and J by 1 base, with 12 bases between them. This CDR3 is CATSDRDRTSGNTIYF. In DNA form, the CDR3 reads TGTGCCACCAGTGATCGCGACAGGACGTCTGGAAACACCATATATTTT.

There are many counts of this clonotype. The chain is built from TRBV12-3 or TRBV12-4 and TRBJ2-2; the D gene could be TRBD1 or TRBD2 (5 bases each). CDR3 length equals 15 residues. V dropped 3 bases and J dropped 3 bases, with 11 bases sitting between them. CDR3 nucleotides: TGTGCCAGCAGTTTCCGGCAGGGAGACACCGGGGAGCTGTTTTTT. Translation: CASSFRQGDTGELFF.

This clonotype was observed at least ten times. The CDR3 is CASRKTDSGNTIYF. The CDR3 DNA is TGTGCCAGCAGGAAGACGGACTCTGGAAACACCATATATTTT. The chain links TRBV6-2 or TRBV6-3 to TRBJ1-3, with D unclear. The CDR3 has 14 residues. Germline CDR1 and CDR2: MNHEY and SVGEGT. Trimming took off 6 bases at V and 0 bases at J, with 9 bases between the two ends.

CDR3 protein: CASSPGDRPGGTEAFF. CDR3 coding DNA: TGTGCCAGCAGTCCCGGGGACAGGCCCGGGGGTACTGAAGCTTTCTTT. V usage is TRBV27 and J usage is TRBJ1-1; 8 bases agree with TRBD1. Germline values: CDR1 MNHEY, CDR2 SMNVEV (reference sequence). Losses at the gene ends were 5 bases for V and 5 bases for J; bases not matched to a gene: 13. The CDR3 extends over 16 amino acids.

Many counts were recorded for this clonotype. The V gene is TRBV12-3 or TRBV12-4, the J gene TRBJ2-3; unclear D gene. Trimming removed 1 base from V and 2 bases from J, with 10 bases in between. The CDR3 totals 15 residues. The DNA of the CDR3 is TGTGCCAGCAGTTTAGTATGGGGTCCCACAGATACGCAGTATTTT. Translation: CASSLVWGPTDTQYF.

Many counts were recorded for this clonotype. V usage is TRBV7-2 and J usage is TRBJ2-1, with D perhaps matching TRBD1 (5 bases). This CDR3 is 15 amino acids long. V was pared by 1 base and J by 2 bases, with 9 bases between. From germline, CDR1 is SGHTA and CDR2 FQGNSA. The CDR3 loop is CASSLGWGTYNEQFF. The CDR3 coding sequence is TGTGCCAGCAGCTTAGGATGGGGCACCTACAATGAGCAGTTCTTC.

As to this clonotype: Given a much more abundant clone one base away, this may be a read error. The chain uses TRBV11-1 and TRBJ1-2; 9 positions agree with TRBD1. Germline V CDR1 and CDR2: SGHAT, FQDESV (reference sequence). CDR3 size: 16 residues. The CDR3 protein is CVSSSAGTGKDYGYTF. The DNA of the CDR3 is TGTGTCAGCAGCTCCGCCGGGACAGGGAAGGACTATGGCTACACCTTC.

The chain links TRBV11-3 to TRBJ2-5; 7 nucleotides line up with TRBD2. Per germline, CDR1 SGHNT and CDR2 YENEEA. Trimming took 5 bases from V and 7 from J; bases not matched to a gene: 7. The CDR3 consists of 13 residues. CDR3 loop: CASSPDSGGTQYF. The CDR3 DNA is TGTGCCAGCAGCCCGGACTCGGGGGGGACCCAGTACTTC.

This clonotype appeared a few times. A much larger clone differs by one base, so this may be a read error. This chain joins TRBV5-4 and TRBJ1-6; weak D call: TRBD1 (6 bases). Trimming shortened V by 2 bases and J by 4 bases, and 7 bases separated the two germline ends. The CDR3 is 14 residues long. Germline V gene lookup returns CDR1 SGHNT and CDR2 YYREEE (reference sequence). The chain's CDR3 is CASSFQGYNSPLHF. DNA for the CDR3: TGTGCCAGCAGCTTCCAGGGGTATAATTCACCCCTCCACTTT.

This clonotype was seen a few times. The chain joins TRBV29-1 to TRBJ2-7; D uncertain. CDR3 size: 12 residues. CDR1 is SQVTM and CDR2 is ANQGSEA in the germline V gene. V was shortened by 5 bases and J by 5 bases, with 13 bases between the two germline ends. CDR3 sequence (DNA): TGCAGCGTTCAGACAAGGAGCGACGAGCAGTACTTC. It encodes CSVQTRSDEQYF.

The sample holds many counts of this clonotype. CDR3 residues: CASARVRDGNTEAFF. The CDR3 region has the DNA TGTGCCAGCGCCCGGGTCCGGGACGGCAACACTGAAGCTTTCTTT. The chain joins TRBV7-9 to TRBJ1-1; D may be TRBD1 (5 bases). CDR1 and CDR2 from the germline V gene are SEHNR and FQNEAQ (reference sequence). The CDR3 totals 15 residues. Trimming removed 8 bases at V and 2 bases at J, with 18 bases between.

This clonotype was detected many times. This chain connects TRBV6-2 or TRBV6-3 to TRBJ2-7, with 9 bases lining up with TRBD1. Germline lookup yields CDR1 MNHEY and CDR2 SVGEGT. With 6 bases clipped from V and 4 bases from J, the junction kept 7 bases outside the gene matches. The CDR3 spans 14 residues. The CDR3 reads CASRKTGGAYEQYF. DNA for the CDR3: TGTGCCAGCAGAAAAACAGGGGGCGCGTACGAGCAGTACTTC.

This clonotype was seen only a few times. CDR3 DNA sequence: TGCAGTGCTAGACTCCTAGCGGGAAACCACGAGCAGTACTTC. Translated: CSARLLAGNHEQYF. V usage is TRBV20-1 and J usage is TRBJ2-7, with 9 bases identical to TRBD2. The CDR3 is made up of 14 amino acids. V was clipped by 2 bases and J by 5 bases; unmatched bases: 7. CDR1 and CDR2 (germline): DFQATT, SNEGSKA (reference sequence).

This clonotype was observed at least ten times. The chain employs TRBV6-5 and TRBJ2-2; D not certain. CDR1 MNHEY and CDR2 SVGAGI come from the germline V gene. V was clipped by 2 bases and J by 6 bases, with 7 bases between them. The CDR3 consists of 13 residues. The DNA of the CDR3 is TGTGCCAGCAGTTACAACCCTCCCGGGGAGCTGTTTTTT. Protein sequence: CASSYNPPGELFF.

In this sample, this clonotype turned up a few times. As DNA, the CDR3 is TGCAGTGCTAGAGATTATATCGCGGGGGCCGGTTCACCCCTCCACTTT. Its translation: CSARDYIAGAGSPLHF. The rearrangement links TRBV20-1 to TRBJ1-6; D is perhaps TRBD1 (6 bases). The germline V gene has CDR1 DFQATT and CDR2 SNEGSKA (reference sequence). V was cut by 0 bases and J by 9 bases, with 18 bases left in between. The CDR3 contains 16 residues.